This section outlines one T cell receptor beta chain sequence together with its context. A much larger clonotype is one base distant, so this may be a read error. Patients aged 18 to 65 with hyperthyroidism were newly diagnosed, with duration under 2 months. Criteria for exclusion of patients were uncontrolled infection, other autoimmune disease, pregnancy or lactation. CDR3 length equals 13 residues. Using RNA transcripts as the source, TCR beta CDR3 regions were amplified. In the first-round RT-PCR of the TCR CDR3, the HTBI primer set was used. TCRdb recomputed calls from the multiplex PCR reads with MiXCR, one row per CDR3 protein. Of under 400,000 distinct CDR3 sequences listed, roughly 18% are singletons. The entry originates in a study of T cells in Graves' hyperthyroidism and ophthalmopathy.

The clonotype comes from a woman aged 45-65 years with Graves' hyperthyroidism. The sequenced sample consisted of blood. The rearrangement uses TRBV12-3 or TRBV12-4 and TRBJ1-1, with D possibly TRBD1 on 6 matching bases. CDR3 DNA: TGTGTCAGCACCTTTACAGGGTTCGCTGAAGCTTTCTTT. Its translation is CVSTFTGFAEAFF.